Below, 31 T cell receptor beta chains from the same sample are listed, as sequenced in a study of glioma-infiltrating T cells after dendritic cell vaccination. Here immunoSEQ multiplex PCR was the method, and the copy in TCRdb shows in-frame clones only, minus some. In the table there are around 97,000 clones, approximately 80% of which are singletons. This material consisted of blood, taken before dendritic cell vaccination. These receptors came from a human donor with glioblastoma.

The chain links TRBV6-4 to TRBJ2-1; the D is unclear. Trimming removed 3 bases from V and 5 bases from J, with 11 bases in between. The CDR3 length is 14 residues. Per the germline V gene, CDR1 is MRHNA and CDR2 is SNTAGT. This CDR3 is CASSEGYSNNEQFF. Written as DNA, the CDR3 is TGTGCCAGCAGTGAAGGTTACAGTAACAATGAGCAGTTCTTC.

The chain employs TRBV19 and TRBJ1-1, with D perhaps TRBD1 (6 bases). The CDR3 runs to 14 residues. In germline, CDR1 is LNHDA, CDR2 SQIVND (reference sequence). V was shortened by 1 base and J by 4 bases, with 10 bases between the two germline ends. The CDR3 DNA follows: TGTGCCAGTAGTATAGCGCGGGGGGCCACTGAAGCTTTCTTT. It is translated as CASSIARGATEAFF.

The chain links TRBV6-6 to TRBJ2-2; 8 positions agree with TRBD2. Germline loops: CDR1 MNHNY, CDR2 SVGAGI (reference sequence). J lost 7 bases, V lost 0 bases, and 7 bases had no gene match. This CDR3 spans 16 amino acids. The CDR3 DNA sequence: TGTGCCAGCAGTTACTCGATCTCGCGGGGGGTCGGGGAGCTGTTTTTT. It yields the protein CASSYSISRGVGELFF.

DNA for the CDR3: TGTGCCATCAGCACCGACAGAGGCCAGCCCCAGCATTTT. It codes for CAISTDRGQPQHF. The chain carries TRBV10-3 and TRBJ1-5, with D perhaps matching TRBD1 (5 bases). The germline V gene has CDR1 ENHRY and CDR2 SYGVKD. Trimming took 6 bases from V and 7 from J, leaving 13 bases between them. The CDR3 is made up of 13 amino acids.

The chain recombines TRBV7-2 with TRBJ1-1; 8 bases align to TRBD1. Germline loops: CDR1 SGHTA, CDR2 FQGNSA. The trim removed 0 bases at V and 6 bases at J, leaving 0 bases unmatched. There are 13 residues in the CDR3. CDR3 coding DNA: TGTGCCAGCAGCTTAGCGACAGGGGCTGAAGCTTTCTTT. This encodes CASSLATGAEAFF.

The rearrangement uses TRBV9 and TRBJ2-1; TRBD2 might be the D (7 bases). Trimming took off 1 base at V and 7 bases at J, with 21 bases between the two ends. The CDR3 sequence is 17 residues long. Germline V gives CDR1 SGDLS, CDR2 YYNGEE. CDR3 in amino acids: CASSVLGGGLGPNEQFF. For the CDR3, the DNA is TGTGCCAGCAGCGTATTGGGGGGGGGCCTAGGGCCGAATGAGCAGTTCTTC. Variable domain in full (rest from reference TRBV9 and TRBJ2-1): DSGVTQTPKHLITATGQRVTLRCSPRSGDLSVYWYQQSLDQGLQFLIQYYNGEERAKGNILERFSAQQFPDLHSELNLSSLELGDSALYFCASSVLGGGLGPNEQFFGPGTRLTVL.

J is TRBJ2-1 and V is TRBV2, with TRBD2 matching over 7 bases. V lost 8 bases and J lost 1; bases outside the gene matches: 8. The CDR3 spans 15 residues. CDR1 and CDR2 from the germline V gene are SNHLY and FYNNEI. The CDR3 DNA follows: TGTGCCAGCGAACGTGGGGGGGGTTCCTACAATGAGCAGTTCTTC. Residues: CASERGGGSYNEQFF.

The gene calls are TRBV30 and TRBJ2-3; TRBD2 agrees at 9 bases. V was pared by 3 bases and J by 0 bases, with 13 bases of the junction left unmatched. This CDR3 contains 18 residues. CDR1 is GTSNPN and CDR2 is SVGIG in the germline V gene (reference sequence). Written as DNA, the CDR3 is TGTGCCTGGAGGGCCTGGGGAGCGGGGGGAGGGAGCACAGATACGCAGTATTTT. Protein sequence: CAWRAWGAGGGSTDTQYF. The whole variable domain, remainder taken from reference TRBV30 and TRBJ2-3, is SQTIHQWPATLVQPVGSPLSLECTVEGTSNPNLYWYRQAAGRGLQLLFYSVGIGQISSEVPQNLSASRPQDRQFILSSKKLLLSDSGFYLCAWRAWGAGGGSTDTQYFGPGTRLTVL.

The chain has TRBV27 and TRBJ1-5, with D possibly being TRBD1 (5 bases). Germline V gives CDR1 MNHEY, CDR2 SMNVEV (reference sequence). The CDR3 is 14 residues long. V was pared by 9 bases and J by 0 bases, with 12 bases between. The CDR3 bases are TGTGCCAGTGGGGGGGGTCCTAGCAATCAGCCCCAGCATTTT. It codes for CASGGGPSNQPQHF.

The chain has TRBV27 and TRBJ2-5, with D possibly being TRBD2 (5 bases). The closer fit of TRBJ2-7 to the DNA end suggests the J call may be wrong. The V gene's germline CDR1 is MNHEY and CDR2 SMNVEV (reference sequence). The CDR3 runs to 15 residues. The CDR3 bases are TGTGCCAGCGTCCGCCTCTCGGGTCGGGACTACGAGCAGTACTTC. Protein product: CASVRLSGRDYEQYF.

The V call is TRBV7-9, the J call TRBJ2-3; D uncertain. The CDR3 covers 11 residues. Trimming cost V 6 bases and J 7 bases, with 8 bases left between them. The germline V gene has CDR1 SEHNR and CDR2 FQNEAQ (reference sequence). Here the CDR3 reads CASRGPNTQYF. In nucleotides, the CDR3 is TGTGCCAGCAGGGGCCCCAATACGCAGTATTTT.

The gene calls are TRBV30 and TRBJ2-7, with 7 positions matching TRBD2. Per germline, CDR1 GTSNPN and CDR2 SVGIG (reference sequence). The CDR3 spans 13 residues. Losses at the gene ends were 4 bases for V and 6 bases for J; bases not matched to a gene: 9. DNA of the CDR3: TGTGCCTGGACTCCCGACCCGGGAGGCGAGCAGTACTTC. Translated: CAWTPDPGGEQYF.

This clone has only a few counts. The chain recombines TRBV28 with TRBJ1-4; D uncertain. V gave up 6 bases and J gave up 7 bases, with 15 bases separating them. Germline values: CDR1 MDHEN, CDR2 SYDVKM. The CDR3 covers 14 residues. The CDR3: CASSPDLGVEKLFF. CDR3 in DNA: TGTGCCAGCAGCCCGGATTTGGGCGTTGAAAAACTGTTTTTT.

The rearrangement joins TRBV19 to TRBJ1-1, with 8 bases lining up with TRBD1. CDR1 is LNHDA and CDR2 is SQIVND in the germline V gene (reference sequence). After removal of 5 bases from V and 7 bases from J, the junction contained 9 bases not matched to a gene. This CDR3 contains 14 residues. CDR3 coding DNA: TGTGCCAGTAGTGTCCCGCAGGGGGCGCGTGAAGCTTTCTTT. Translating gives CASSVPQGAREAFF.

V is TRBV7-8 and J is TRBJ2-1; D uncertain. In germline, CDR1 is SGHVS, CDR2 FQNEAQ. Trimming removed 5 bases from V and 5 bases from J, with 4 bases in between. CDR3 length: 11 residues. CDR3 DNA sequence: TGTGCCAGCAGCATTAACAATGAGCAGTTCTTC. This gives the protein CASSINNEQFF. The full variable domain, completed using reference TRBV7-8 and TRBJ2-1, is GAGVSQSPRYKVAKRGQDVALRCDPISGHVSLFWYQQALGQGPEFLTYFQNEAQLDKSGLPSDRFFAERPEGSVSTLKIQRTQQEDSAVYLCASSINNEQFFGPGTRLTVL.

This clone has only a few counts. The junction departs from germline at one end; a sequencing error may be responsible. This chain joins TRBV6-6 and TRBJ1-5; 7 positions match TRBD1. Germline-derived CDR1 and CDR2 are MNHNY and SVGAGI (reference sequence). The CDR3 sequence is 15 residues long. The CDR3 sequence is CASNYRTGLNQPQHF. CDR3 nucleotides: TGTGCCAGCAATTACCGGACAGGACTGAATCAGCCCCAGCATTTT.

The V gene is TRBV6-5, the J gene TRBJ2-1, with a weak D call TRBD2 (5 bases). This CDR3 region has 12 residues. CDR1 is MNHEY, CDR2 SVGAGI, per germline. V was pared by 8 bases and J by 15 bases, with 20 bases between. The CDR3 loop is CASGEYEKPPFF. CDR3 coding DNA: TGTGCCAGCGGGGAGTACGAGAAGCCTCCGTTCTTC.

The rearrangement links TRBV30 to TRBJ1-5; 9 bases match TRBD1. Germline CDR1 GTSNPN, CDR2 SVGIG (reference sequence). V dropped 2 bases and J dropped 3; count of bases not matched to a gene: 14. There are 18 residues in the CDR3. DNA for the CDR3: TGTGCCTGGAGTAACGGGCCTACGACAGGGGGGTACAATCAGCCCCAGCATTTT. This gives the protein CAWSNGPTTGGYNQPQHF.

This clone was counted a few times. This chain uses TRBV19 with TRBJ1-4; possible D gene TRBD1, 6 bases. Germline-derived CDR1 and CDR2 are LNHDA and SQIVND (reference sequence). CDR3 length: 16 residues. The germline V and J ends were trimmed by 7 bases and 7 bases, with 22 bases remaining between them. The CDR3 here is CASIARRGVQGEKLFF. CDR3 nucleotide sequence: TGTGCCAGTATCGCCCGGCGGGGGGTACAGGGTGAAAAACTGTTTTTT.

A few counts support this clone. The chain is built from TRBV9 and TRBJ2-1; 7 bases align to TRBD2. Looked up from germline, CDR1 is SGDLS and CDR2 is YYNGEE. The CDR3 has 15 amino acids. The ends lost 7 bases at V and 0 bases at J; junction bases unmatched: 7. The CDR3 DNA reads as TGTGCCAGCGCGAGGGGAGGGTCCTCCTACAATGAGCAGTTCTTC. Its translation is CASARGGSSYNEQFF.

The V gene is TRBV7-2, the J gene TRBJ2-5; D might be TRBD1 (5 bases). The CDR3 totals 13 residues. From germline, CDR1 is SGHTA and CDR2 FQGNSA. V shed 4 bases and J shed 3 bases, with 9 bases lying between them. The CDR3 nucleotides read TGTGCCAGCAGCTCCCCCAGGGAAGAGACCCAGTACTTC. As protein: CASSSPREETQYF.

This rearrangement joins TRBV5-1 to TRBJ2-7, with 10 bases that match TRBD2. V lost 1 base, J lost 5 bases, and 3 bases stayed unmatched. Germline loops: CDR1 SGHRS, CDR2 YFSETQ. This CDR3 spans 14 amino acids. The CDR3: CASSLLAGADEQYF. CDR3 DNA sequence: TGCGCCAGCAGCTTGCTAGCGGGGGCGGACGAGCAGTACTTC.

This clone was observed many times. The chain employs TRBV6-5 and TRBJ2-2; TRBD1 matches 9 bases. CDR3 length: 15 amino acids. From germline, CDR1 is MNHEY and CDR2 SVGAGI. With V trimmed by 11 bases and J by 3 bases, 10 bases remained unmatched. CDR3 sequence (DNA): TGTGCCTCCAAACCCGGGACAGGGCACACCGGGGAGCTGTTTTTT. It specifies CASKPGTGHTGELFF.

The chain uses TRBV6-6 and TRBJ2-4, with 8 bases identical to TRBD1. Germline V gene sequence: CDR1 MNHNY, CDR2 SVGAGI (reference sequence). J gave up 6 bases and V 2 bases, and 9 bases lay outside the gene matches. The length of the CDR3 is 16 residues. As DNA, the CDR3 is TGTGCCAGCAGTTACAAGACAGGGGCTGGTGGAAACATTCAGTACTTC. It yields the protein CASSYKTGAGGNIQYF.

The CDR3: CASSLEAGQNTEAFF. The DNA of the CDR3 is TGCGCCAGCAGCTTGGAAGCGGGACAAAACACTGAAGCTTTCTTT. This chain connects TRBV5-1 to TRBJ1-1; D perhaps matches TRBD1 (6 bases). Trimming removed 0 bases at V and 2 bases at J, with 11 bases between. There are 15 residues in the CDR3. Germline V gene data show CDR1 as SGHRS and CDR2 as YFSETQ.

The chain joins TRBV19 to TRBJ2-3; TRBD2 might be the D (6 bases). V lost 1 base and J 0 bases, leaving 11 bases between the germline ends. Looked up from germline, CDR1 is LNHDA and CDR2 is SQIVND (reference sequence). The CDR3 length is 16 residues. The CDR3 bases are TGTGCCAGTAGTATAGGAGGAGGGTATAGCACAGATACGCAGTATTTT. Translated, it gives CASSIGGGYSTDTQYF.

This sequence joins TRBV5-1 and TRBJ2-4; D may be TRBD1 (5 bases). V was shortened by 0 bases and J by 2 bases, with 18 bases between the two germline ends. The CDR3 has 18 amino acids. Germline CDR1 reads SGHRS; CDR2 reads YFSETQ. CDR3 bases: TGCGCCAGCAGCTTGGCTGGGGCCAGGGCTGTAACCAAAAACATTCAGTACTTC. Protein product: CASSLAGARAVTKNIQYF.

The genes are TRBV6-1 and TRBJ1-2, with TRBD1 as a possible D gene (6 bases). This CDR3 is 12 amino acids long. V shed 7 bases and J shed 8 bases, with 14 bases lying between them. Germline V gene sequence: CDR1 MNHNS, CDR2 SASEGT. The CDR3 region is CASKQGSFGYTF. CDR3 in DNA: TGTGCCAGCAAACAGGGAAGTTTCGGCTACACCTTC.

The chain uses TRBV29-1 and TRBJ2-4; a weak D match, TRBD2 (5 bases). CDR3 length: 11 residues. V lost 0 bases, J lost 9 bases, and 6 bases lay in between. From germline, CDR1 is SQVTM and CDR2 ANQGSEA. The CDR3 sequence is CSVEEGSIQYF. CDR3 nucleotide sequence: TGCAGCGTTGAAGAGGGGAGCATTCAGTACTTC.

This clone was observed once. The V call is TRBV30, the J call TRBJ1-2; D is unclear. V was shortened by 0 bases and J by 8 bases, with 13 bases between the two germline ends. CDR1 is GTSNPN and CDR2 is SVGIG in the germline V gene (reference sequence). The CDR3 contains 13 residues. CDR3 residues: CAWSVERDEGYTF. The CDR3 DNA reads TGTGCCTGGAGTGTAGAGAGAGATGAAGGCTACACCTTC.

The chain joins TRBV4-3 to TRBJ1-2; 9 bases are shared with TRBD1. Unmatched junction bases numbered 11, after V lost 4 bases and J lost 5 bases. CDR1 LGHNA and CDR2 YSLEER come from the germline V gene. This CDR3 has 16 residues. In DNA, the CDR3 is TGCGCCAGCAGCCTTTCGCTCCGGGACAGGGAGTATGGCTACACCTTC. Translated, it gives CASSLSLRDREYGYTF.